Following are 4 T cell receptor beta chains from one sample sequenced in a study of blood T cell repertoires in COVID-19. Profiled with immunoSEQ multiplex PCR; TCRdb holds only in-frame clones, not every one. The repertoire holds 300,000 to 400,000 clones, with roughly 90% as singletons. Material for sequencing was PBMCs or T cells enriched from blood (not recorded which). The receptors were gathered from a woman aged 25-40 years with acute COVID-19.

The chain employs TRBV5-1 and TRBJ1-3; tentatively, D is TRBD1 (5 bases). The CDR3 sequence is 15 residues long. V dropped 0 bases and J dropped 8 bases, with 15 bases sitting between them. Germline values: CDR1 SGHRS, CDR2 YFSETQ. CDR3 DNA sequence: TGCGCCAGCAGCTTGGCCGGGGGGACCCAGGACACCATATATTTT. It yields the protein CASSLAGGTQDTIYF.

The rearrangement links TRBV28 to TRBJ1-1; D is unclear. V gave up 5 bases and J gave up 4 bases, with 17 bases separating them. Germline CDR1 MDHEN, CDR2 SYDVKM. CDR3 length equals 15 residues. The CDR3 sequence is CASSTRTGVSTEAFF. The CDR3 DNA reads TGTGCCAGCAGTACCCGTACCGGTGTTAGCACTGAAGCTTTCTTT.

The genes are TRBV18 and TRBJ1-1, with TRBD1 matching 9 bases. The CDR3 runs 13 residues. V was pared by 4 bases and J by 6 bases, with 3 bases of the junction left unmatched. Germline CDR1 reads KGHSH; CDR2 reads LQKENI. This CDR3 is CASSRDRDSEAFF. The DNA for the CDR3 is TGTGCCAGCTCACGGGACAGGGACTCTGAAGCTTTCTTT. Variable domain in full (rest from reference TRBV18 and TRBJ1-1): NAGVMQNPRHLVRRRGQEARLRCSPMKGHSHVYWYRQLPEEGLKFMVYLQKENIIDESGMPKERFSAEFPKEGPSILRIQQVVRGDSAAYFCASSRDRDSEAFFGQGTRLTVV.

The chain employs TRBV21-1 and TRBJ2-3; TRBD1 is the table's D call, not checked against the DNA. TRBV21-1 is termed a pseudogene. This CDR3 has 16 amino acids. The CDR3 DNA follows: TGTGCCAGCAGCAAAGGGGCCAGGGTGAGCACAGATACGCAGTATTTT. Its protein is CASSKGARVSTDTQYF.